This TCR beta chain was sequenced during a study of T cells in Graves' hyperthyroidism and ophthalmopathy. Using RNA transcripts as the source, TCR beta CDR3 regions were amplified. The HTBI primer set drove a first-round RT-PCR of the TCR CDR3. TCRdb re-called the multiplex PCR reads with MiXCR, one entry per CDR3 protein. The data show under 650,000 distinct CDR3 sequences, roughly 16% seen once. Stable Graves' hyperthyroidism meant no ophthalmopathy progression within 18 months. Around 10 ml fresh peripheral blood yielded the PBMCs. There are many counts of this clonotype. CDR1 is LGHDT and CDR2 is YNNKEL in the germline V gene (reference sequence). Trimming shortened V by 9 bases and J by 5 bases, and 10 bases separated the two germline ends. The CDR3 is made up of 11 amino acids.

Sequencing used blood. This rearrangement joins TRBV3-1 to TRBJ2-5, with D possibly being TRBD1 (6 bases). This TCR was sampled from a woman under 40 with Graves' hyperthyroidism. The CDR3 sequence is CASQGMETQYF. The CDR3 DNA is TGTGCCAGTCAGGGGATGGAGACCCAGTACTTC.